This T cell receptor (beta chain) was profiled in a study of cytomegalovirus exposure and HLA in healthy donors. Per germline, CDR1 KGHSH and CDR2 LQKENI. Trimming removed 8 bases at V and 8 bases at J, with 17 bases between. The CDR3 runs 13 residues. The PCR used 60 Vbeta and 13 Jbeta primers. Using immunoSEQ multiplex PCR, the repertoire was profiled, and TCRdb retains in-frame clones only, with some absent. Counted here are about 130,000 clones, about 74% occurring once; the ten biggest clones make up around 4.1%. This sequence originates from a man aged 18 to 29 in good health and CMV-seropositive. V usage is TRBV18 and J usage is TRBJ2-3, with unresolved D. The sequenced sample consisted of PBMCs. CDR3 bases: TGTGCCAGCCCGTATACGGCGGTGGGTACGCAGTATTTT. It is translated as CASPYTAVGTQYF.